The present T cell receptor beta chain was sequenced within a study of cytomegalovirus exposure and HLA in healthy donors. Study in general: As an earlier analysis found, about 179 million T cells yielded some 120 million unique TCR beta sequences. HLA-typed donors contributed approximately 86 million unique TCRs, which were held in an early data release. Study results and caveats: Among the CMV-associated chains, three were confirmed in vitro as specific for CMV antigens. Excluded: some indistinguishable V segments such as TRBV6-2 and TRBV6-3.

Germline V gene data show CDR1 as SGDLS and CDR2 as YYNGEE. The CDR3 has 15 residues. J lost 2 bases, V lost 4 bases, and 5 bases had no gene match. This PCR relied on a set of 60 Vbeta primers and 13 Jbeta primers. Clones were read by immunoSEQ multiplex PCR, and TCRdb kept only the in-frame ones, dropping some. The sample has approximately 180,000 clones, roughly 87% seen once; the top ten hold around 0.25%. This clone showed up just once. Its specificity is not known. The same CDR3 also results from other DNA sequences found in this sample. The clonotype comes from a girl younger than two in good health and CMV-seronegative. Sequenced sample: PBMCs. The chain joins TRBV9 to TRBJ2-1; 8 nucleotides agree with TRBD2. The CDR3 region is CASSPSGGPYNEQFF. The CDR3 bases are TGTGCCAGCAGCCCCAGCGGGGGACCCTACAATGAGCAGTTCTTC.